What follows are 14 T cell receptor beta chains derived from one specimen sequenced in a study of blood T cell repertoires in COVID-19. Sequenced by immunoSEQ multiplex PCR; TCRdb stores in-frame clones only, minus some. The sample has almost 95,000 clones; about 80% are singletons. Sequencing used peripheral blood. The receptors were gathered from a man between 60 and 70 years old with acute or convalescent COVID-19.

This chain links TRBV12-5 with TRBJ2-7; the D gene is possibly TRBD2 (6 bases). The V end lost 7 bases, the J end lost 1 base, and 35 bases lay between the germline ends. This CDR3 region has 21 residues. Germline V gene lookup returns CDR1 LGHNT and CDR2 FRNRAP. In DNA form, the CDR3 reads TGTGCTAGTGTAACGTATTTGTTAATCCACGTTACCCGGGACTTATCCTACGAGCAGTACTTC. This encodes CASVTYLLIHVTRDLSYEQYF.

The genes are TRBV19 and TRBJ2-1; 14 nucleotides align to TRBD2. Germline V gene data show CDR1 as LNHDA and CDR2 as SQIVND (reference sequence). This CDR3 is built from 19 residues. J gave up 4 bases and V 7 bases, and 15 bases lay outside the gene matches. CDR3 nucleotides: TGTGCCAGTATCGGGACTAGCGGGGGCCCTAGTTCGCGTTACAATGAGCAGTTCTTC. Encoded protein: CASIGTSGGPSSRYNEQFF.

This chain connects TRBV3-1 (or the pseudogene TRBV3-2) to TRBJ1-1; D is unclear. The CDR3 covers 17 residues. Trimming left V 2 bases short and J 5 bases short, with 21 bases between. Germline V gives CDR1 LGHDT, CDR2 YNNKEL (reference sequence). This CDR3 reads CASSQLPGAGVSTEAFF. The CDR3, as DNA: TGTGCCAGCAGCCAACTCCCGGGCGCCGGGGTGAGTACTGAAGCTTTCTTT.

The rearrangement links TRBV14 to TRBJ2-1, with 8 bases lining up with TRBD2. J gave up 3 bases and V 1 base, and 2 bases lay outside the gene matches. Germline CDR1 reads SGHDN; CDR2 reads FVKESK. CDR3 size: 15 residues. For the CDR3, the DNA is TGTGCCAGCAGCCAAGCAAGCGGGGGCTACAATGAGCAGTTCTTC. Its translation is CASSQASGGYNEQFF. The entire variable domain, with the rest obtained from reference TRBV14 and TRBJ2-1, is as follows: EAGVTQFPSHSVIEKGQTVTLRCDPISGHDNLYWYRRVMGKEIKFLLHFVKESKQDESGMPNNRFLAERTGGTYSTLKVQPAELEDSGVYFCASSQASGGYNEQFFGPGTRLTVL.

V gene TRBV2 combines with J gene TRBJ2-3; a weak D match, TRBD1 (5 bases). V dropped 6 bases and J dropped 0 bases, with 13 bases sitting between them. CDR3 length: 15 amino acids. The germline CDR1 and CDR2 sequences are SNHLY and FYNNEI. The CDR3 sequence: CASSRDSPSTDTQYF. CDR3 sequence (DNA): TGTGCCAGCAGCAGAGACAGCCCTAGCACAGATACGCAGTATTTT.

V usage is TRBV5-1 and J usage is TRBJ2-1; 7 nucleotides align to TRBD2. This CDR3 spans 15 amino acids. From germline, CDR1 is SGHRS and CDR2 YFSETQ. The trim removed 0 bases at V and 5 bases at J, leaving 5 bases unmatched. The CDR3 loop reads CASSLEPAGHNEQFF. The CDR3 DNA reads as TGCGCCAGCAGCTTGGAGCCAGCGGGGCACAATGAGCAGTTCTTC.

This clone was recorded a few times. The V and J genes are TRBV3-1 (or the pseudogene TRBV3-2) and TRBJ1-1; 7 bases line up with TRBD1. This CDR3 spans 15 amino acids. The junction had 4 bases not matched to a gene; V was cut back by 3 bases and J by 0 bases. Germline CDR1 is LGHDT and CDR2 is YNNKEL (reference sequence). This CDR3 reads CASSHRQGMNTEAFF. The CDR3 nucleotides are TGTGCCAGCAGCCACAGACAGGGAATGAACACTGAAGCTTTCTTT.

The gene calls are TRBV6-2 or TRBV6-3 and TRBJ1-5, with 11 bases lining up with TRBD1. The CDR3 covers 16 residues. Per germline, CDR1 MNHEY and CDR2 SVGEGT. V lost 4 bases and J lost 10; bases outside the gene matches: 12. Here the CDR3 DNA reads TGTGCCAGCAGTTCCCTCGGGACAGGGGGAATAGTACCCCAGCATTTT. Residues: CASSSLGTGGIVPQHF.

The CDR3 nucleotides are TGTGCCATCAGTACAACGAAACAGGGGGCCCCTAATGAAAAACTGTTTTTT. Translation gives CAISTTKQGAPNEKLFF. The rearrangement joins TRBV10-3 to TRBJ1-4; 9 bases match TRBD1. CDR1 and CDR2 (germline): ENHRY, SYGVKD. This CDR3 has 17 amino acids. The trim removed 5 bases at V and 3 bases at J, leaving 10 bases unmatched.

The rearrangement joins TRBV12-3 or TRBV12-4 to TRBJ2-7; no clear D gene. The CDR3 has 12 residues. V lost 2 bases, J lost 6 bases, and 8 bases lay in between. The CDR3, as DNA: TGTGCCAGCAGTTTATGGCCTGCCGAGCAGTACTTC. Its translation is CASSLWPAEQYF.

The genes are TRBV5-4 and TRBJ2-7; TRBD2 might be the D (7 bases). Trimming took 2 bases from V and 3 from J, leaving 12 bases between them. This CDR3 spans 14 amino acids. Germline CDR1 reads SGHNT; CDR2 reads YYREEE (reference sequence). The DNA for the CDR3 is TGTGCCAGCAGCTTCGCGGGGGCCCTCTACGAGCAGTACTTC. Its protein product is CASSFAGALYEQYF.

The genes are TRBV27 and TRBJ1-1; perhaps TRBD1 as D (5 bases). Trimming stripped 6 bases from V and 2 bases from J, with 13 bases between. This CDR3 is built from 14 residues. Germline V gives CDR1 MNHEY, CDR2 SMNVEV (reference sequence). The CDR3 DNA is TGTGCCAGCAGGCTGGGGGGAGGTAACACTGAAGCTTTCTTT. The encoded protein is CASRLGGGNTEAFF.

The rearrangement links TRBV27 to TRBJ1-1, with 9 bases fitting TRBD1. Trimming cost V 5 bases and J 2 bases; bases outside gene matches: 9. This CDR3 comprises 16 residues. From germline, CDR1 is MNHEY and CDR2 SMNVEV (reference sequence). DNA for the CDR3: TGTGCCAGCAGTACCACCCGACAGGGGGGAAACACTGAAGCTTTCTTT. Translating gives CASSTTRQGGNTEAFF.

The CDR3 DNA sequence: TGTGCCACCAGCGTAACAGGGCGATCCAATGAGCAGTTCTTC. This gives the protein CATSVTGRSNEQFF. The V and J genes are TRBV24-1 and TRBJ2-1; maybe TRBD1 (6 bases). Trimming took 7 bases from V and 6 from J, leaving 15 bases between them. Per the germline V gene, CDR1 is KGHDR and CDR2 is SFDVKD. CDR3 length: 14 residues.